The 32 T cell receptor beta chains below were found in one sample sequenced in a study of blood T cell repertoires in COVID-19. TCRdb's table, derived via immunoSEQ multiplex PCR, lists solely in-frame clones and lacks some. Of 240,000 or so clones detected, more than 70% appear once; the ten largest clones hold about 12%. The sequenced sample consisted of peripheral blood. All receptors derive from an elderly man with acute or convalescent COVID-19.

This chain joins TRBV28 and TRBJ2-7, with 10 bases fitting TRBD2. Germline CDR1 MDHEN, CDR2 SYDVKM. This CDR3 spans 15 amino acids. Trimming cost V 10 bases and J 1 base; bases outside gene matches: 10. CDR3 region: CATRVTSGNSYEQYF. For the CDR3, the DNA is TGTGCCACACGGGTAACTAGCGGGAATTCCTACGAGCAGTACTTC.

In DNA form, the CDR3 reads TGTGCCACCCGTCCGGGAGGGGGGGCCTACGAGCAGTACTTC. This gives the protein CATRPGGGAYEQYF. V is TRBV19 and J is TRBJ2-7, with TRBD2 matching over 8 bases. Germline V gives CDR1 LNHDA, CDR2 SQIVND (reference sequence). This CDR3 is 14 amino acids long. The ends lost 10 bases at V and 2 bases at J; junction bases unmatched: 10.

The rearrangement uses TRBV7-9 and TRBJ2-5; TRBD1 is a possible D gene (5 bases). This CDR3 spans 15 amino acids. V was trimmed by 5 bases and J by 5 bases, leaving 18 bases between them. Germline V CDR1 and CDR2: SEHNR, FQNEAQ (reference sequence). The chain's CDR3 is CASSRTDSLWETQYF. CDR3 DNA: TGTGCCAGCAGCCGAACCGACAGTCTGTGGGAGACCCAGTACTTC.

The chain employs TRBV28 and TRBJ1-2; no reliable D call. The V gene lost 6 bases and the J gene lost 4 bases, with 15 bases spanning the gap. CDR1 is MDHEN, CDR2 SYDVKM, per germline. This CDR3 contains 14 residues. The CDR3 spells CASSPGGSFYGYTF. The CDR3 DNA reads TGTGCCAGCAGCCCGGGCGGGAGTTTCTATGGCTACACCTTC.

The chain uses TRBV15 and TRBJ1-1; D call uncertain. Trimming took 0 bases from V and 1 from J, leaving 9 bases between them. This CDR3 has 15 residues. Germline CDR1 LNHNV, CDR2 YYDKDF (reference sequence). The CDR3 is CATSRELMANTEAFF. The CDR3 bases are TGTGCCACCAGCAGAGAATTGATGGCGAACACTGAAGCTTTCTTT.

To note about this clone: Other nucleotide sequences from this sample produce the same CDR3. The rearrangement uses TRBV28 and TRBJ1-2; possibly TRBD1 for D (6 bases). CDR3 length: 13 residues. The V gene lost 6 bases and the J gene lost 2 bases, with 10 bases spanning the gap. Germline CDR1 is MDHEN and CDR2 is SYDVKM. The CDR3 DNA follows: TGTGCCAGCAGCTTGACAGGCAACTATGGCTACACCTTC. Its protein product is CASSLTGNYGYTF.

The rearrangement uses TRBV10-3 and TRBJ2-4; D is possibly TRBD1 (7 bases). This CDR3 spans 14 amino acids. Germline V gene data show CDR1 as ENHRY and CDR2 as SYGVKD. V lost 11 bases and J 0 bases, leaving 14 bases between the germline ends. The CDR3 loop reads CASRGDGAKNIQYF. For the CDR3, the DNA is TGTGCCTCCAGGGGGGACGGAGCCAAAAACATTCAGTACTTC.

The chain joins TRBV2 to TRBJ2-7; possibly TRBD2 for D (6 bases). Trimming shortened V by 3 bases and J by 6 bases, and 15 bases separated the two germline ends. This CDR3 region has 14 residues. Looked up from germline, CDR1 is SNHLY and CDR2 is FYNNEI. The chain's CDR3 is CASSDIGREGEQYF. As DNA, the CDR3 is TGTGCCAGCAGTGATATAGGGCGGGAAGGCGAGCAGTACTTC.

The chain carries TRBV20-1 and TRBJ1-3; D ambiguous. Trimming took 6 bases from V and 4 from J, leaving 7 bases between them. Germline CDR1 reads DFQATT; CDR2 reads SNEGSKA (reference sequence). CDR3 length: 11 residues. CDR3 amino acids: CSALRGNTIYF. The CDR3 DNA reads as TGCAGTGCCCTCAGGGGAAACACCATATATTTT.

The chain uses TRBV27 and TRBJ2-2, with TRBD1 identical over 7 bases. In germline, CDR1 is MNHEY, CDR2 SMNVEV (reference sequence). The ends lost 2 bases at V and 3 bases at J; junction bases unmatched: 9. The CDR3 is 17 residues long. CDR3 in DNA: TGTGCCAGCAGTTTAGGGCCGAGGGGGCCGTACACCGGGGAGCTGTTTTTT. This sequence encodes CASSLGPRGPYTGELFF.

This clone was detected once. This chain links TRBV5-4 with TRBJ1-1; TRBD1 is a possible D gene (6 bases). Germline V CDR1 and CDR2: SGHNT, YYREEE (reference sequence). V was clipped by 5 bases and J by 4 bases, with 18 bases between them. This CDR3 contains 15 residues. The CDR3 bases are TGTGCCAGCAGGGGGGGGGCAGGTCCATCCACTGAAGCTTTCTTT. Residues: CASRGGAGPSTEAFF. The full variable domain, in which reference TRBV5-4 and TRBJ1-1 provide the parts outside the CDR3, is ETGVTQSPTHLIKTRGQQVTLRCSSQSGHNTVSWYQQALGQGPQFIFQYYREEENGRGNFPPRFSGLQFPNYSSELNVNALELDDSALYLCASRGGAGPSTEAFFGQGTRLTVV.

The rearrangement links TRBV4-2 to TRBJ2-1, with 12 bases that match TRBD1. Germline CDR1 LGHNA, CDR2 YNFKEQ. V lost 4 bases, J lost 7 bases, and 8 bases stayed unmatched. CDR3 length equals 16 residues. For the CDR3, the DNA is TGTGCCAGCAGCCCCTCCGGGGGACAGGGGGCGAATGAGCAGTTCTTC. Translated: CASSPSGGQGANEQFF.

The chain is built from TRBV9 and TRBJ2-7; possibly TRBD2 for D (6 bases). V was cut by 4 bases and J by 7 bases, with 18 bases left in between. Germline values: CDR1 SGDLS, CDR2 YYNGEE. This CDR3 is built from 14 residues. This chain's CDR3 is CASSPLAGPGEQYF. The CDR3 DNA sequence: TGTGCCAGCAGCCCCCTGGCGGGGCCGGGGGAGCAGTACTTC.

This rearrangement joins TRBV3-1 (or the pseudogene TRBV3-2) to TRBJ2-2, with D possibly matching TRBD2 (5 bases). Looked up from germline, CDR1 is LGHDT and CDR2 is YNNKEL (reference sequence). CDR3 size: 13 residues. V lost 3 bases and J lost 4, with 6 bases in between. The DNA of the CDR3 is TGTGCCAGCAGCCAGGCGGGCACCGGGGAGCTGTTTTTT. This translates into CASSQAGTGELFF.

The V call is TRBV7-9, the J call TRBJ2-7, with D hard to call. V gave up 5 bases and J gave up 6 bases, with 20 bases separating them. There are 15 residues in the CDR3. CDR1 and CDR2 from the germline V gene are SEHNR and FQNEAQ (reference sequence). This chain's CDR3 is CASSPTRRGGSEQYF. The DNA of the CDR3 is TGTGCCAGCAGCCCAACCCGGCGAGGTGGATCCGAGCAGTACTTC.

This rearrangement joins TRBV21-1 to TRBJ1-2; the table's D call, TRBD1, has no DNA check behind it. TRBV21-1 is recorded as a pseudogene. This CDR3 is built from 13 residues. The CDR3 DNA reads as TGTGCCAGCGATTACAGGGACCGGTATGGCTACACCTTC. This codes for CASDYRDRYGYTF.

The genes are TRBV19 and TRBJ2-1; 8 nucleotides line up with TRBD2. CDR3 size: 12 residues. V was pared by 7 bases and J by 10 bases, with 6 bases of the junction left unmatched. Germline V lookup: CDR1 LNHDA, CDR2 SQIVND (reference sequence). The CDR3: CASIGRAREQFF. The CDR3 nucleotides read TGTGCCAGTATCGGGAGGGCCAGGGAGCAGTTCTTC.

This clone was picked up one time. The V and J genes are TRBV7-2 and TRBJ2-3; 11 bases align to TRBD2. CDR3 length equals 19 residues. Germline loops: CDR1 SGHTA, CDR2 FQGNSA. J lost 0 bases, V lost 2 bases, and 10 bases had no gene match. The CDR3, as DNA: TGTGCCAGCAGCTTAACTAGCGGGGGTGTCTACACTAGCACAGATACGCAGTATTTT. This translates into CASSLTSGGVYTSTDTQYF.

V is TRBV7-8 and J is TRBJ2-2; 7 bases are a match to TRBD1. V lost 0 bases, J lost 4 bases, and 2 bases stayed unmatched. Germline CDR1 and CDR2: SGHVS and FQNEAQ. The CDR3 extends over 15 amino acids. In DNA, the CDR3 is TGTGCCAGCAGCTTAGCGAACAGGGGCACCGGGGAGCTGTTTTTT. As protein: CASSLANRGTGELFF. The whole variable domain, filled in from reference TRBV7-8 and TRBJ2-2, reads GAGVSQSPRYKVAKRGQDVALRCDPISGHVSLFWYQQALGQGPEFLTYFQNEAQLDKSGLPSDRFFAERPEGSVSTLKIQRTQQEDSAVYLCASSLANRGTGELFFGEGSRLTVL.

This clone occurred a few times. The chain recombines TRBV28 with TRBJ1-1, with D possibly being TRBD1 (5 bases). The CDR3 runs to 13 residues. The V gene lost 6 bases and the J gene lost 5 bases, with 13 bases spanning the gap. The germline gives CDR1 MDHEN, CDR2 SYDVKM. DNA for the CDR3: TGTGCCAGCAGCTTGAATAGGGGTACTGAAGCTTTCTTT. Encoded protein: CASSLNRGTEAFF.

This clone has a handful of counts. This chain joins TRBV12-5 and TRBJ2-2, with TRBD2 matching 9 bases. The CDR3 totals 16 residues. Trimming at V came to 3 bases and at J to 7 bases, leaving 9 bases not matched to a gene. CDR1 and CDR2 (germline): LGHNT, FRNRAP. The CDR3 is CASGFGREGHGGELFF. The CDR3 nucleotides are TGTGCTAGTGGTTTTGGGCGGGAGGGCCATGGCGGGGAGCTGTTTTTT.

V gene TRBV3-1 (or the pseudogene TRBV3-2) combines with J gene TRBJ1-5; the match to TRBD1 covers 8 bases. The CDR3 runs to 14 residues. Germline assignment: CDR1 LGHDT and CDR2 YNNKEL (reference sequence). The V and J ends lost 6 bases and 6 bases, in that order; junction bases with no gene match: 7. The CDR3 sequence: CASRLGQGCQPQHF. The CDR3 DNA reads as TGTGCCAGCAGACTCGGACAGGGTTGTCAGCCCCAGCATTTT.

The rearrangement uses TRBV27 and TRBJ1-1, with 9 bases lining up with TRBD1. The V gene end was trimmed by 5 bases and the J gene end by 6 bases; junction bases not matched to a gene: 10. The CDR3 contains 15 residues. Germline lookup yields CDR1 MNHEY and CDR2 SMNVEV (reference sequence). DNA for the CDR3: TGTGCCAGCAGTAGGGCCGGACAGGGGACCGCTGAAGCTTTCTTT. Its protein is CASSRAGQGTAEAFF.

The rearrangement joins TRBV29-1 to TRBJ1-1, with 9 positions matching TRBD1. V shed 1 base and J 1 base; nucleotides not matched to a gene: 1. CDR1 SQVTM and CDR2 ANQGSEA come from the germline V gene. This CDR3 has 14 amino acids. The CDR3 protein is CSVEGGQGNTEAFF. CDR3 in DNA: TGCAGCGTTGAAGGGGGACAGGGGAACACTGAAGCTTTCTTT.

V is TRBV15 and J is TRBJ1-5; possibly TRBD1 for D (6 bases). Germline CDR1 is LNHNV and CDR2 is YYDKDF (reference sequence). V was clipped by 1 base and J by 1 base, with 8 bases between them. The CDR3 spans 15 residues. Written as DNA, the CDR3 is TGTGCCACCAGCAGAGGGGACAAAAGCAATCAGCCCCAGCATTTT. Translating gives CATSRGDKSNQPQHF.

This chain links TRBV27 with TRBJ1-6, with D unclear. The CDR3 consists of 17 residues. Germline assignment: CDR1 MNHEY and CDR2 SMNVEV (reference sequence). V lost 6 bases to trimming and J lost 0 bases, with 15 bases between them. CDR3 DNA sequence: TGTGCCAGCAGGATTTTTGCACCCAGCTCCTATAATTCACCCCTCCACTTT. Translated, it gives CASRIFAPSSYNSPLHF.

The rearrangement joins TRBV7-3 to TRBJ2-2, with TRBD1 identical over 12 bases. CDR1 and CDR2 (germline): SGHTA, FQGTGA. The ends lost 5 bases at V and 4 bases at J; junction bases unmatched: 8. The CDR3 is 17 amino acids. CDR3 coding DNA: TGTGCCAGCAGCCATATACGGGACAGGGGGCTCACCGGGGAGCTGTTTTTT. Protein: CASSHIRDRGLTGELFF.

The chain recombines TRBV10-2 with TRBJ1-1; unclear D gene. With 3 bases removed from V and 8 bases from J, the gap between germline ends came to 10 bases. The length of the CDR3 is 12 residues. Germline assignment: CDR1 WSHSY and CDR2 SAAADI. The CDR3 sequence is CASSDPGLEAFF. CDR3 bases: TGCGCCAGCAGTGACCCAGGATTGGAAGCTTTCTTT.

This clone showed up just once. The rearrangement joins TRBV18 to TRBJ2-7; possible D gene TRBD2, 6 bases. Trimming removed 3 bases at V and 7 bases at J, with 13 bases between. The CDR3 is made up of 13 amino acids. The germline V gene encodes CDR1 KGHSH and CDR2 LQKENI. CDR3 region: CASSPGTTREQYF. The CDR3 nucleotides read TGTGCCAGCTCACCGGGCACGACTAGGGAGCAGTACTTC.

This clone was recorded only once. The chain recombines TRBV19 with TRBJ1-4, with D perhaps TRBD1 (6 bases). The CDR3 spans 15 residues. Trimming took 5 bases from V and 8 from J, leaving 18 bases between them. CDR1 LNHDA and CDR2 SQIVND come from the germline V gene (reference sequence). In DNA, the CDR3 is TGTGCCAGTAGTCTCCATTCAGGGGTTGGCGAAAAACTGTTTTTT. This sequence encodes CASSLHSGVGEKLFF.

This clone was found once. The junction does not match germline at one end; this may be a read error. The same CDR3 arises from other DNA sequences in this sample as well. The chain joins TRBV28 to TRBJ1-6, with D unclear. The length of the CDR3 is 14 residues. Germline V gives CDR1 MDHEN, CDR2 SYDVKM. CDR3 loop: CASSGSSYNSPLHF. The CDR3 DNA is TGTGCCAGCAGTGGGAGCTCCTATAATTCACCCCTTCACTTT. The full variable domain, its missing parts supplied by reference TRBV28 and TRBJ1-6, is DVKVTQSSRYLVKRTGEKVFLECVQDMDHENMFWYRQDPGLGLRLIYFSYDVKMKEKGDIPEGYSVSREKKERFSLILESASTNQTSMYLCASSGSSYNSPLHFGNGTRLTVT.

The chain uses TRBV5-6 and TRBJ1-5; 8 bases line up with TRBD1. The V gene end was trimmed by 3 bases and the J gene end by 8 bases; junction bases not matched to a gene: 7. CDR3 length equals 14 residues. The V gene's germline CDR1 is SGHDT and CDR2 YYEEEE. This CDR3 reads CASSSGTGYEPQHF. The CDR3 DNA reads TGTGCCAGCAGCTCGGGGACAGGCTACGAGCCCCAGCATTTT.